This entry is about one T cell receptor beta chain. This sample is drawn from a study of blood T cell repertoires in COVID-19. For the study at large: The United States, Italy and Spain provided the acute and convalescent COVID-19 samples. Nucleic acid was either cDNA or gDNA, and it came from T cells, B-cell-depleted T cells, or PBMCs.

Measured with immunoSEQ multiplex PCR; TCRdb has only the in-frame clones, and not every one. The sample gives a few hundred thousand clones, 80% to 90% of which show up once; about 6% is in the top ten. Specimen: peripheral blood. This TCR was sampled from a man aged 55 to 70 who had recovered from COVID-19.

In DNA, the CDR3 is TGTGCCAGCAGCCCTCCAGGCCAGGGGAATGGCTACACCTTC. This codes for CASSPPGQGNGYTF. V and J are TRBV7-9 and TRBJ1-2; TRBD1 is a possible D gene (6 bases). The CDR3 runs to 14 residues. From germline, CDR1 is SEHNR and CDR2 FQNEAQ (reference sequence). The V end was cut by 5 bases, the J end by 6 bases, with 16 bases between.